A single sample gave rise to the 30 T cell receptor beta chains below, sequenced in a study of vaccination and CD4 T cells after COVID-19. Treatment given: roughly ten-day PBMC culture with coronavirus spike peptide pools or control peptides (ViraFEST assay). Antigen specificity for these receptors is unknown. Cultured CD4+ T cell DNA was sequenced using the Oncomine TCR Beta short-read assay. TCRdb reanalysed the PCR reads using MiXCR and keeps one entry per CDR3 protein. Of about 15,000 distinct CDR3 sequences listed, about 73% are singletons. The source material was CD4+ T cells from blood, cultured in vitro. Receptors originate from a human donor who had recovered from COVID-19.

In nucleotides, the CDR3 is TGTGCCAGCAGGCGGAACAGGGGAGGGGATACGCAGTATTTT. Translating gives CASRRNRGGDTQYF. The chain joins TRBV6-4 to TRBJ2-3; D is tentatively TRBD1 or TRBD2 (7 bases each). The CDR3 totals 14 residues. Germline CDR1 reads MRHNA; CDR2 reads SNTAGT. Trimming pared 6 bases from V and 6 bases from J, leaving 16 bases between.

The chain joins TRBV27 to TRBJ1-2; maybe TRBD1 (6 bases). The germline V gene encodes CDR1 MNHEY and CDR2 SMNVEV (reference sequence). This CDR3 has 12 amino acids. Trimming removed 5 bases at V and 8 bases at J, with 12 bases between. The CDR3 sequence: CASSSRGAGYTF. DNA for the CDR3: TGTGCCAGCAGTAGCCGGGGGGCCGGCTACACCTTC.

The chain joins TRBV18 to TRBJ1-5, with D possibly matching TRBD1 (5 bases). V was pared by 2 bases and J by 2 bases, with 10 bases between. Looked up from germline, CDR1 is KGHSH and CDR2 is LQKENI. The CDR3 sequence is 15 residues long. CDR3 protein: CASSPTGRGNQPQHF. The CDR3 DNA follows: TGTGCCAGCTCACCAACGGGGCGCGGCAATCAGCCCCAGCATTTT.

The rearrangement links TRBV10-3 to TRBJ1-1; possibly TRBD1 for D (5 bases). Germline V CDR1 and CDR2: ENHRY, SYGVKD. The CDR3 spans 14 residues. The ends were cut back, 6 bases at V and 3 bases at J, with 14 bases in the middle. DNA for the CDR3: TGTGCCATCAGCAGGGTCCCCTCGGACACTGAAGCTTTCTTT. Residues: CAISRVPSDTEAFF.

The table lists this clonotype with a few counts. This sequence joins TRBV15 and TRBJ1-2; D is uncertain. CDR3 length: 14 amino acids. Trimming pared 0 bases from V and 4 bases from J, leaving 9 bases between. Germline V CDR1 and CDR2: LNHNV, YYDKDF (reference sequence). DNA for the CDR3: TGTGCCACCAGCAGAGACCCACTACCCTATGGCTACACCTTC. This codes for CATSRDPLPYGYTF.

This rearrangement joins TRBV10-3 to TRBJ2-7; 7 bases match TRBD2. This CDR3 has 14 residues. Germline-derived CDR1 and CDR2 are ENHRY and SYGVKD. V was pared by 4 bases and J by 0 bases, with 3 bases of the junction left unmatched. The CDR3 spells CAISAGGSSYEQYF. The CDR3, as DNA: TGTGCCATCAGTGCGGGAGGTAGCTCCTACGAGCAGTACTTC.

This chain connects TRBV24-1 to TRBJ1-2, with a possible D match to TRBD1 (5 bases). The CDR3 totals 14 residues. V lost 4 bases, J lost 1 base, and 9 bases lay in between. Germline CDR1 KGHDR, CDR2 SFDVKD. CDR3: CATSDLRVNYGYTF. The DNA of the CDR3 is TGTGCCACCAGTGACCTCAGGGTTAACTATGGCTACACCTTC.

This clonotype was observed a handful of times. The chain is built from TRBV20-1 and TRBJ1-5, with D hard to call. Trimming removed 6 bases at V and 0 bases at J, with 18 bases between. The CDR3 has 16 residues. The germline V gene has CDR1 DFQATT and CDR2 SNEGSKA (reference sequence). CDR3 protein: CSAPDLTHYSNQPQHF. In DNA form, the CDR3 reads TGCAGTGCCCCCGACCTCACCCACTATAGCAATCAGCCCCAGCATTTT.

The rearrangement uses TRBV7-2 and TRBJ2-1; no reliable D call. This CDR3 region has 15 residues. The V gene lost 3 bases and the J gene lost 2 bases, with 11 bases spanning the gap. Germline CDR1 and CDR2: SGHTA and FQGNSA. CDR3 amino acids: CASSFASRTYNEQFF. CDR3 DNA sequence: TGTGCCAGCAGCTTCGCTTCTAGGACCTACAATGAGCAGTTCTTC.

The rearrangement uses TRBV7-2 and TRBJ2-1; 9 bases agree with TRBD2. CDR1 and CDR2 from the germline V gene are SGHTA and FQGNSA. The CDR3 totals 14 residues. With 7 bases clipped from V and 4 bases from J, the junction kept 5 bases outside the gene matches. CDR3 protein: CASTPLAGYNEQFF. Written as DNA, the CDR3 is TGTGCCAGCACCCCCCTAGCGGGATACAATGAGCAGTTCTTC.

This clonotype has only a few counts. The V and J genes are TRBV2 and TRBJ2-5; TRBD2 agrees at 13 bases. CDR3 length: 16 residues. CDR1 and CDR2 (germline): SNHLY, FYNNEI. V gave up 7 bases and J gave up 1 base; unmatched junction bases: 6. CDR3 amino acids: CASTLLAGGPQETQYF. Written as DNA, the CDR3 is TGTGCCAGCACCCTACTAGCGGGAGGGCCCCAAGAGACCCAGTACTTC.

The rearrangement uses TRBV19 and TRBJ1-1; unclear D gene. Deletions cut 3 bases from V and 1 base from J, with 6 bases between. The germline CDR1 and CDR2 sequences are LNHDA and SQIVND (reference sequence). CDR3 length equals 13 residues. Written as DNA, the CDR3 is TGTGCCAGTAGTATTTCAGGGAACACTGAAGCTTTCTTT. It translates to CASSISGNTEAFF.

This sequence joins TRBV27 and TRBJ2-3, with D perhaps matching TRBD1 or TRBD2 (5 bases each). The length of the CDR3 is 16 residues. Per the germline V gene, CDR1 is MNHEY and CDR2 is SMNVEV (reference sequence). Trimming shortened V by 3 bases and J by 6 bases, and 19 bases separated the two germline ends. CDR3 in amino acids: CASSLTGTRWTDTQYF. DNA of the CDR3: TGTGCCAGCAGTTTGACCGGGACCCGATGGACCGATACGCAGTATTTT.

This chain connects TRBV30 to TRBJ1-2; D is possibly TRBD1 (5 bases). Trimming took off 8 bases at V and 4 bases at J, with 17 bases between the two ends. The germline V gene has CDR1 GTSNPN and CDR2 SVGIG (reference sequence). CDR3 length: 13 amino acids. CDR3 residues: CARGSQTVYGYTF. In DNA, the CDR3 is TGTGCCCGGGGGAGTCAGACAGTCTATGGCTACACCTTC.

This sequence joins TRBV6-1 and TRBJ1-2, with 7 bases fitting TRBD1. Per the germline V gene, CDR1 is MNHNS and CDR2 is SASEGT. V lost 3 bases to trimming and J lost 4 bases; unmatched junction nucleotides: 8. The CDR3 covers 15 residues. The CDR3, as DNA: TGTGCCAGCAGTGAGGGGGAGGGGGCTTTCTATGGCTACACCTTC. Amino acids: CASSEGEGAFYGYTF.

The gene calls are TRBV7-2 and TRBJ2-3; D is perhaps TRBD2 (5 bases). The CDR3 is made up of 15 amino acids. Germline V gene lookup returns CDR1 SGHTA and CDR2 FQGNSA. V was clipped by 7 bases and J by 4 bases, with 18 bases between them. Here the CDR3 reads CASTSGGVAADTQYF. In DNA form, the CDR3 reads TGTGCCAGCACCTCAGGAGGCGTCGCCGCAGATACGCAGTATTTT. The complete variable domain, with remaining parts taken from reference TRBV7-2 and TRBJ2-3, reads GAGVSQSPSNKVTEKGKDVELRCDPISGHTALYWYRQSLGQGLEFLIYFQGNSAPDKSGLPSDRFSAERTGGSVSTLTIQRTQQEDSAVYLCASTSGGVAADTQYFGPGTRLTVL.

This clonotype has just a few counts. CDR3 in amino acids: CATSRGKENTEAFF. In DNA, the CDR3 is TGTGCCACCAGCAGAGGGAAGGAAAACACTGAAGCTTTCTTT. The chain combines TRBV15 with TRBJ1-1; D unclear. Trimming pared 1 base from V and 2 bases from J, leaving 8 bases between. Germline CDR1 LNHNV, CDR2 YYDKDF (reference sequence). This CDR3 has 14 residues.

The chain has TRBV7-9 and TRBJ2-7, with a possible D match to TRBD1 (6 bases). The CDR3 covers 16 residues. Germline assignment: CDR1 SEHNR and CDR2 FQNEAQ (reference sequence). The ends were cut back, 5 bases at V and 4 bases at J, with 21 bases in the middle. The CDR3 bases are TGTGCCAGCAGCCCATGGCGACAGGCCGGCGGGTACGAGCAGTACTTC. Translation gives CASSPWRQAGGYEQYF.

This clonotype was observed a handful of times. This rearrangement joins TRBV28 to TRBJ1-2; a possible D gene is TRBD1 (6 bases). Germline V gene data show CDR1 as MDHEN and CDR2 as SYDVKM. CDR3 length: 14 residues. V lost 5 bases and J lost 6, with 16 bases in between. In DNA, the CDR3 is TGTGCCAGCAGTGTTCCCGGGACATTAAATGGCTACACCTTC. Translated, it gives CASSVPGTLNGYTF.

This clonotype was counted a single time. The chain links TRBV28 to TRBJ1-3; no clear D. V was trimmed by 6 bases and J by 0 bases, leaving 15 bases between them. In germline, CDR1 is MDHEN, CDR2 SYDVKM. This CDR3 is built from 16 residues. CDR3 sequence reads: CASREGFRGSGNTIYF. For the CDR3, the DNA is TGTGCCAGCAGAGAAGGGTTTAGAGGCTCTGGAAACACCATATATTTT.

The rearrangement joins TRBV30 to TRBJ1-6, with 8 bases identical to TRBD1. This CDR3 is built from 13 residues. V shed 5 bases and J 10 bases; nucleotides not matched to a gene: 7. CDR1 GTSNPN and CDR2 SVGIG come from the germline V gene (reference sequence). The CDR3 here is CAWDRGMGSPLHF. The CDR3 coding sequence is TGTGCCTGGGACAGGGGAATGGGATCACCCCTCCACTTT.

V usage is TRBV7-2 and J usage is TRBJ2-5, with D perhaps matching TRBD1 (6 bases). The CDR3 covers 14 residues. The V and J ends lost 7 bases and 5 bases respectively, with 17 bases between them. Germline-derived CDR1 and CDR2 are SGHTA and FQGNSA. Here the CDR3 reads CASKKGGARETQYF. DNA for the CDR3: TGTGCCAGCAAAAAAGGGGGAGCTCGGGAGACCCAGTACTTC.

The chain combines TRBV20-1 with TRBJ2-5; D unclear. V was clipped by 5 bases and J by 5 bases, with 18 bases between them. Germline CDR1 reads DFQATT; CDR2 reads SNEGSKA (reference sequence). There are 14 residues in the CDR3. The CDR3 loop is CSAGSPRRWETQYF. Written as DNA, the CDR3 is TGCAGTGCTGGTAGCCCGCGAAGATGGGAGACCCAGTACTTC.

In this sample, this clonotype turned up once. The CDR3 region is CSALRGGGDEQFF. The CDR3 coding sequence is TGCAGTGCTTTACGGGGAGGAGGCGATGAGCAGTTCTTC. The chain combines TRBV20-1 with TRBJ2-1; weak D call: TRBD2 (6 bases). The germline CDR1 and CDR2 sequences are DFQATT and SNEGSKA (reference sequence). The CDR3 has 13 amino acids. The ends were cut back, 5 bases at V and 8 bases at J, with 16 bases in the middle.

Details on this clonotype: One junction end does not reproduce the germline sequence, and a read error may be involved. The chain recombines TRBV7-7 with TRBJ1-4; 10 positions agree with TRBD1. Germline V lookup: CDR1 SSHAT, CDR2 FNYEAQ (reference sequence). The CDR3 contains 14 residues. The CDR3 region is CASSPLGTGEELFF. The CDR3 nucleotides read TGTGCTAGCAGTCCCCTCGGGACAGGGGAGGAACTGTTTTTT. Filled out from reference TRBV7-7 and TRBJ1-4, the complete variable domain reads GAGVSQSPRYKVTKRGQDVTLRCDPISSHATLYWYQQALGQGPEFLTYFNYEAQPDKSGLPSDRFSAERPEGSISTLTIQRTEQRDSAMYRCASSPLGTGEELFFGSGTQLSVL.

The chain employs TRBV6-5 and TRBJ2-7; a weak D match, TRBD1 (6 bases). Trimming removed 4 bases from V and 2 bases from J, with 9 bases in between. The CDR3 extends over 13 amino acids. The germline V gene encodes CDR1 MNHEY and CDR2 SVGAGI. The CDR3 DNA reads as TGTGCCAGCAGTTTGACAGGCGCCTACGAGCAGTACTTC. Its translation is CASSLTGAYEQYF.

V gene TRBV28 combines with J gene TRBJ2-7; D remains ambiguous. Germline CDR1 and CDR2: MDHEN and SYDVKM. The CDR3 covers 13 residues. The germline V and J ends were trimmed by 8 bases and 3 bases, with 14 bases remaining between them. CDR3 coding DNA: TGTGCCAGCCACGGGCCTCGGATCTACGAGCAGTACTTC. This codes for CASHGPRIYEQYF.

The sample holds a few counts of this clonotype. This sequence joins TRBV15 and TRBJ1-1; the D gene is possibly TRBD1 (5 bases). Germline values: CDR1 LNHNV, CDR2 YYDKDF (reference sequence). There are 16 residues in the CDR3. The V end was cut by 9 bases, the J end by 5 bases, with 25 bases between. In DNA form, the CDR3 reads TGTGCCACGCGCACATCTTGGGGGGTGGAGGATACTGAAGCTTTCTTT. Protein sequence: CATRTSWGVEDTEAFF.

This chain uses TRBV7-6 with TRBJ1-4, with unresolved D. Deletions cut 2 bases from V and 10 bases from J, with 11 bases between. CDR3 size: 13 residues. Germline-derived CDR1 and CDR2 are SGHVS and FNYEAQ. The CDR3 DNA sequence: TGTGCCAGCAGCTTACCGTCTGACGGAAAACTGTTTTTT. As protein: CASSLPSDGKLFF. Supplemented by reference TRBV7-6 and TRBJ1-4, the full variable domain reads GAGVSQSPRYKVTKRGQDVALRCDPISGHVSLYWYRQALGQGPEFLTYFNYEAQQDKSGLPNDRFSAERPEGSISTLTIQRTEQRDSAMYRCASSLPSDGKLFFGSGTQLSVL.

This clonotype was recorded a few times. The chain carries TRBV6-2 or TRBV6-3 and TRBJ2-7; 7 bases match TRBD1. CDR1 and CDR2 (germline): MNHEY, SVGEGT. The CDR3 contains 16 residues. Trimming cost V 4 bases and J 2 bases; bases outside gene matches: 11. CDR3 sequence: CASSSGLDRLAYEQYF. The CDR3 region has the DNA TGTGCCAGCAGTTCGGGGTTGGACAGGCTAGCCTACGAGCAGTACTTC.